This passage covers 27 T cell receptor beta chains from one sample sequenced in a study of T cell responses to AZD1222 COVID-19 vaccine. Profiled with immunoSEQ multiplex PCR; TCRdb holds only in-frame clones, not every one. Of approximately 130,000 clones listed, 80% to 90% are singletons. The material sequenced was peripheral blood, taken 28 days after the second AZD1222 dose. These receptors were taken from an adult who received the AZD1222 COVID-19 vaccine.

This clone was observed a handful of times. The CDR3 is CASSYAPGGTSPPFF. Written as DNA, the CDR3 is TGTGCCAGCAGCTACGCCCCGGGGGGGACTAGTCCGCCGTTCTTC. The rearrangement joins TRBV7-9 to TRBJ2-1; 8 bases align to TRBD2. J gave up 15 bases and V 4 bases, and 17 bases lay outside the gene matches. Per germline, CDR1 SEHNR and CDR2 FQNEAQ (reference sequence). The CDR3 is 15 amino acids.

CDR3 nucleotide sequence: TGTGCCAGCAGCTTAAGGGACACAAATTCACCCCTCCACTTT. Amino acids: CASSLRDTNSPLHF. The chain recombines TRBV13 with TRBJ1-6; D is possibly TRBD1 (6 bases). V was shortened by 2 bases and J by 7 bases, with 9 bases between the two germline ends. This CDR3 region has 14 residues. Germline CDR1 reads PRHDT; CDR2 reads FYEKMQ (reference sequence).

This chain connects TRBV12-5 to TRBJ1-1, with TRBD1 matching over 12 bases. The CDR3 is 20 residues long. Germline V lookup: CDR1 LGHNT, CDR2 FRNRAP. After removal of 3 bases from V and 1 base from J, the junction contained 15 bases not matched to a gene. The CDR3 protein is CASGFLTSVRDRGRNTEAFF. CDR3 bases: TGTGCTAGTGGTTTCCTAACTTCCGTCAGGGACAGGGGGCGGAACACTGAAGCTTTCTTT.

This chain connects TRBV9 to TRBJ1-6; 7 bases align to TRBD1. Germline V gives CDR1 SGDLS, CDR2 YYNGEE. The V gene end was trimmed by 2 bases and the J gene end by 14 bases; junction bases not matched to a gene: 7. This CDR3 region has 13 residues. CDR3 residues: CASSVDRATTLHF. In nucleotides, the CDR3 is TGTGCCAGCAGCGTCGACAGGGCGACCACCCTCCACTTT.

The chain recombines TRBV4-2 with TRBJ1-1; unclear D gene. The germline V and J ends were trimmed by 0 bases and 3 bases, with 11 bases remaining between them. Germline assignment: CDR1 LGHNA and CDR2 YNFKEQ. This CDR3 has 15 residues. CDR3 coding DNA: TGTGCCAGCAGCCAAGAGGTGAGGGAGGACACTGAAGCTTTCTTT. Translation: CASSQEVREDTEAFF.

V usage is TRBV9 and J usage is TRBJ1-2; 7 nucleotides match TRBD1. From germline, CDR1 is SGDLS and CDR2 YYNGEE. The CDR3 is 14 residues long. V lost 4 bases, J lost 6 bases, and 9 bases stayed unmatched. CDR3 sequence (DNA): TGTGCCAGCAGCCTGCGGACAGGTTCAGATGGCTACACCTTC. Residues: CASSLRTGSDGYTF. The whole variable domain, filled in from reference TRBV9 and TRBJ1-2, reads DSGVTQTPKHLITATGQRVTLRCSPRSGDLSVYWYQQSLDQGLQFLIQYYNGEERAKGNILERFSAQQFPDLHSELNLSSLELGDSALYFCASSLRTGSDGYTFGSGTRLTVV.

This rearrangement joins TRBV30 to TRBJ1-2, with a possible D match to TRBD1 (6 bases). Between the trimmed V and J ends, which lost 4 bases and 0 bases, there was a span of 9 bases. CDR1 GTSNPN and CDR2 SVGIG come from the germline V gene (reference sequence). CDR3 length: 13 amino acids. Written as DNA, the CDR3 is TGTGCCTGGAAGACAGGTTCTAACTATGGCTACACCTTC. Its translation: CAWKTGSNYGYTF.

V usage is TRBV7-2 and J usage is TRBJ2-1; D is uncertain. V lost 2 bases and J 9 bases, leaving 14 bases between the germline ends. CDR3 length equals 14 residues. Per the germline V gene, CDR1 is SGHTA and CDR2 is FQGNSA. CDR3 nucleotide sequence: TGTGCCAGCAGCTTAATATCCGGGTTGGGTGAGCAGTTCTTC. It encodes CASSLISGLGEQFF.

J is TRBJ1-2 and V is TRBV6-2 or TRBV6-3; D call uncertain. In germline, CDR1 is MNHEY, CDR2 SVGEGT. The CDR3 extends over 12 amino acids. V was shortened by 4 bases and J by 7 bases, with 10 bases between the two germline ends. The CDR3 protein is CASSFRYGGYTF. The CDR3 DNA sequence: TGTGCCAGCAGTTTCCGATATGGTGGCTACACCTTC.

This clone showed up just a few times. V and J are TRBV3-1 (or the pseudogene TRBV3-2) and TRBJ1-1; no definite D call. This CDR3 has 16 amino acids. V was trimmed by 3 bases and J by 2 bases, leaving 16 bases between them. CDR1 and CDR2 from the germline V gene are LGHDT and YNNKEL (reference sequence). CDR3 DNA sequence: TGTGCCAGCAGCCAGAAGTTCGGCGCTAAAAACACTGAAGCTTTCTTT. Protein product: CASSQKFGAKNTEAFF.

The chain has TRBV11-2 and TRBJ1-2; 9 bases fit TRBD1. CDR3 size: 13 residues. With 2 bases clipped from V and 8 bases from J, the junction kept 3 bases outside the gene matches. CDR1 and CDR2 from the germline V gene are SGHAT and FQNNGV. For the CDR3, the DNA is TGTGCCAGCAGCTTAAGACAGGGGGAGGGCTACACCTTC. It translates to CASSLRQGEGYTF. The whole variable domain, filled in from reference TRBV11-2 and TRBJ1-2, reads EAGVAQSPRYKIIEKRQSVAFWCNPISGHATLYWYQQILGQGPKLLIQFQNNGVVDDSQLPKDRFSAERLKGVDSTLKIQPAKLEDSAVYLCASSLRQGEGYTFGSGTRLTVV.

The chain combines TRBV7-2 with TRBJ2-5, with 8 bases matching TRBD1. Germline-derived CDR1 and CDR2 are SGHTA and FQGNSA. CDR3 length equals 14 residues. The V and J ends lost 1 base and 9 bases, in that order; junction bases with no gene match: 7. The CDR3 DNA is TGTGCCAGCAGCTTAGGGGGACAGGCAAAGGCCCAGTACTTC. Translation: CASSLGGQAKAQYF.

The chain combines TRBV11-2 with TRBJ2-1; TRBD2 matches at 10 bases. The length of the CDR3 is 14 residues. Trimming at V came to 4 bases and at J to 3 bases, leaving 0 bases not matched to a gene. Germline-derived CDR1 and CDR2 are SGHAT and FQNNGV. This CDR3 reads CASSSSGGYNEQFF. CDR3 nucleotides: TGTGCCAGCAGCTCTAGCGGGGGCTACAATGAGCAGTTCTTC. Variable domain in full (rest from reference TRBV11-2 and TRBJ2-1): EAGVAQSPRYKIIEKRQSVAFWCNPISGHATLYWYQQILGQGPKLLIQFQNNGVVDDSQLPKDRFSAERLKGVDSTLKIQPAKLEDSAVYLCASSSSGGYNEQFFGPGTRLTVL.

The chain links TRBV3-1 (or the pseudogene TRBV3-2) to TRBJ1-3; D unresolved. Germline CDR1 reads LGHDT; CDR2 reads YNNKEL (reference sequence). This CDR3 region has 16 residues. Trimming left V 5 bases short and J 3 bases short, with 17 bases between. CDR3 nucleotide sequence: TGTGCCAGCAGCTATCCCAGCGGAACGGGTGGAAACACCATATATTTT. Its protein is CASSYPSGTGGNTIYF.

This chain joins TRBV10-1 and TRBJ1-2; D possibly corresponds to TRBD1 (6 bases). V was trimmed by 9 bases and J by 5 bases, leaving 16 bases between them. The germline CDR1 and CDR2 sequences are WNHNN and SYGVQD (reference sequence). The CDR3 is made up of 13 amino acids. CDR3 region: CARDSGRGYGYTF. The CDR3 nucleotides are TGCGCCAGAGACTCTGGAAGGGGGTATGGCTACACCTTC.

CDR3 amino acids: CASSQGLVLSANEKLFF. The CDR3 DNA sequence: TGCGCCAGCAGCCAAGGTCTTGTTTTGTCGGCTAATGAAAAACTGTTTTTT. The J gene is TRBJ1-4, the V gene TRBV4-3; D is ambiguous. The V and J ends lost 1 base and 3 bases respectively, with 15 bases between them. Germline V CDR1 and CDR2: LGHNA, YSLEER. This CDR3 spans 17 amino acids.

This clone is a singleton in its sample. The V gene is TRBV7-2, the J gene TRBJ1-2; D possibly corresponds to TRBD1 (6 bases). Per the germline V gene, CDR1 is SGHTA and CDR2 is FQGNSA. The CDR3 runs 13 residues. V was pared by 3 bases and J by 7 bases, with 12 bases between. CDR3 sequence: CASSFRQAGGYTF. The CDR3 region has the DNA TGTGCCAGCAGCTTCCGACAGGCTGGTGGCTACACCTTC.

The CDR3 here is CATSRLIYQPQHF. In DNA, the CDR3 is TGTGCCACCAGCAGGCTAATCTATCAGCCCCAGCATTTT. The J gene is TRBJ1-5, the V gene TRBV15; D not certain. This CDR3 spans 13 amino acids. Between the trimmed V and J ends, which lost 3 bases and 5 bases, there was a span of 8 bases. Germline V gene data show CDR1 as LNHNV and CDR2 as YYDKDF (reference sequence).

The CDR3 bases are TGTGCCAGCAGTCAAACAGGGCCCCTCGATGGCTACACCTTC. Protein sequence: CASSQTGPLDGYTF. The J gene is TRBJ1-2, the V gene TRBV28, with TRBD1 as a possible D gene (6 bases). Germline-derived CDR1 and CDR2 are MDHEN and SYDVKM. The CDR3 is 14 amino acids. Trimming took off 5 bases at V and 6 bases at J, with 16 bases between the two ends.

This chain uses TRBV7-6 with TRBJ1-6; D unresolved. Germline CDR1 is SGHVS and CDR2 is FNYEAQ. The CDR3 loop spans 16 amino acids. The V end lost 1 base, the J end lost 5 bases, and 12 bases lay between the germline ends. The CDR3 DNA reads as TGTGCCAGCAGCTTAGAACCTACAGTGGATAATTCACCCCTCCACTTT. It codes for CASSLEPTVDNSPLHF. Supplemented by reference TRBV7-6 and TRBJ1-6, the full variable domain reads GAGVSQSPRYKVTKRGQDVALRCDPISGHVSLYWYRQALGQGPEFLTYFNYEAQQDKSGLPNDRFSAERPEGSISTLTIQRTEQRDSAMYRCASSLEPTVDNSPLHFGNGTRLTVT.

This rearrangement joins TRBV28 to TRBJ1-4; a weak D match, TRBD1 (5 bases). This CDR3 has 18 amino acids. The germline CDR1 and CDR2 sequences are MDHEN and SYDVKM. V gave up 2 bases and J gave up 7 bases, with 23 bases separating them. The CDR3 coding sequence is TGTGCCAGCAGTTTACCTGATCCCCCAGGGTGGGCGAGTGAAAAACTGTTTTTT. Its protein is CASSLPDPPGWASEKLFF. The whole variable domain, filled in from reference TRBV28 and TRBJ1-4, reads DVKVTQSSRYLVKRTGEKVFLECVQDMDHENMFWYRQDPGLGLRLIYFSYDVKMKEKGDIPEGYSVSREKKERFSLILESASTNQTSMYLCASSLPDPPGWASEKLFFGSGTQLSVL.

This clone was observed a single time. This chain connects TRBV29-1 to TRBJ2-1, with a weak D call TRBD2 (7 bases). Germline CDR1 and CDR2: SQVTM and ANQGSEA. The CDR3 has 15 amino acids. With 0 bases removed from V and 4 bases from J, the gap between germline ends came to 13 bases. CDR3 sequence (DNA): TGCAGCGTTGAAGAGGTCGGGGGGCAATACAATGAGCAGTTCTTC. This codes for CSVEEVGGQYNEQFF.

The CDR3 region has the DNA TGTGCCAGCAGCCCGCCCCGGACAGCGCTCTATGGCTACACCTTC. Translation gives CASSPPRTALYGYTF. The chain couples TRBV11-2 to TRBJ1-2, with D possibly matching TRBD1 (6 bases). Germline V gene data show CDR1 as SGHAT and CDR2 as FQNNGV. This CDR3 has 15 residues. Trimming shortened V by 5 bases and J by 4 bases, and 17 bases separated the two germline ends.

The chain has TRBV4-3 and TRBJ2-2; a weak D match, TRBD1 (6 bases). The CDR3 has 16 amino acids. CDR1 is LGHNA and CDR2 is YSLEER in the germline V gene. Trimming took off 1 base at V and 0 bases at J, with 9 bases between the two ends. Here the CDR3 DNA reads TGCGCCAGCAGCCAAGTTACAGGGACGAACACCGGGGAGCTGTTTTTT. Translating gives CASSQVTGTNTGELFF.

J is TRBJ1-3 and V is TRBV11-2; D not resolved. The ends were cut back, 5 bases at V and 4 bases at J, with 15 bases in the middle. Germline V gene data show CDR1 as SGHAT and CDR2 as FQNNGV. The CDR3 has 15 amino acids. The CDR3 sequence: CASSETMGAGNTIYF. The CDR3 DNA reads TGTGCCAGCAGCGAAACTATGGGTGCGGGAAACACCATATATTTT.

V gene TRBV27 combines with J gene TRBJ1-1, with D uncertain. The germline CDR1 and CDR2 sequences are MNHEY and SMNVEV (reference sequence). V gave up 1 base and J gave up 5 bases, with 14 bases separating them. The CDR3 contains 15 residues. The CDR3 DNA reads TGTGCCAGCAGTTTATTGGGGAATGCTAAGACTGAAGCTTTCTTT. Translated, it gives CASSLLGNAKTEAFF.

This sequence joins TRBV28 and TRBJ1-5; D is uncertain. Germline assignment: CDR1 MDHEN and CDR2 SYDVKM. The CDR3 is 17 residues long. Trimming removed 1 base at V and 5 bases at J, with 18 bases between. CDR3 in DNA: TGTGCCAGCAGTTTATCCTATAAGGGCGGGCATGATCAGCCCCAGCATTTT. Translated: CASSLSYKGGHDQPQHF.